This T cell receptor beta chain was identified during a study of blood T cell repertoires in COVID-19. Clones were sequenced by immunoSEQ multiplex PCR, and TCRdb holds only the in-frame ones, with some missing. Among about 130,000 clones listed, about 77% were seen once. The source material was peripheral blood. The sequence was obtained from a man older than 75 with acute or convalescent COVID-19.

The DNA for the CDR3 is TGTGCCAGTAGTATAGAGCAGACAGGGATTTACGAGCAGTACTTC. Protein product: CASSIEQTGIYEQYF. The V and J genes are TRBV19 and TRBJ2-7, with 7 bases matching TRBD1. J was trimmed by 4 bases and V by 0 bases; bases with no gene match: 6. Germline CDR1 LNHDA, CDR2 SQIVND (reference sequence). There are 15 residues in the CDR3.